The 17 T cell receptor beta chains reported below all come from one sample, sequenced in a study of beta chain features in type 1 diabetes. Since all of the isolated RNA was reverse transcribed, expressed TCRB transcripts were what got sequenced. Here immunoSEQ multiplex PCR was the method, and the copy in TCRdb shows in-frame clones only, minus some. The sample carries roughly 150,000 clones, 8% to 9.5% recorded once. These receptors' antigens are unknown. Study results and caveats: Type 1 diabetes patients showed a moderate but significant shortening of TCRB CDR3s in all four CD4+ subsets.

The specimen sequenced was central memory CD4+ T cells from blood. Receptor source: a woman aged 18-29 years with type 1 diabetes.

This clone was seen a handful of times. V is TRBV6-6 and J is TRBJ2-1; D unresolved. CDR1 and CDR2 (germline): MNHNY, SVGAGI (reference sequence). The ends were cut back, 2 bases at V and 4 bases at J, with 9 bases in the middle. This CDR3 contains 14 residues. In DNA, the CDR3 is TGTGCCAGCAGTTACATGGGCAGGTACAATGAGCAGTTCTTC. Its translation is CASSYMGRYNEQFF.

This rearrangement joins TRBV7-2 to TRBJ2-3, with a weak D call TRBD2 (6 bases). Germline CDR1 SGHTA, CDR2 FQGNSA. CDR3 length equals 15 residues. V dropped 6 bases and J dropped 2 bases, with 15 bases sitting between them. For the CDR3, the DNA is TGTGCCAGCAGATCCGGGGGAGGCCTCACAGATACGCAGTATTTT. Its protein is CASRSGGGLTDTQYF. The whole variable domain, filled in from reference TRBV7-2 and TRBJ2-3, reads GAGVSQSPSNKVTEKGKDVELRCDPISGHTALYWYRQSLGQGLEFLIYFQGNSAPDKSGLPSDRFSAERTGGSVSTLTIQRTQQEDSAVYLCASRSGGGLTDTQYFGPGTRLTVL.

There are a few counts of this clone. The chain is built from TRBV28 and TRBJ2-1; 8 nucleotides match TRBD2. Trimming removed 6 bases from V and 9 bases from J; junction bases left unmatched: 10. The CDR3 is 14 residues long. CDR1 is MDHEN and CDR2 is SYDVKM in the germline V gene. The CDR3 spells CASSRGGGSGEQFF. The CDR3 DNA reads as TGTGCCAGCAGCCGGGGGGGAGGTTCTGGTGAGCAGTTCTTC.

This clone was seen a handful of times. The CDR3 DNA reads as TGTGCCAGCAGTTACAGGGAGGGGACAGATACGCAGTATTTT. Amino acid sequence: CASSYREGTDTQYF. The rearrangement links TRBV6-6 to TRBJ2-3; 7 bases agree with TRBD2. Germline CDR1 is MNHNY and CDR2 is SVGAGI (reference sequence). V shed 2 bases and J 3 bases; nucleotides not matched to a gene: 2. The CDR3 has 14 residues.

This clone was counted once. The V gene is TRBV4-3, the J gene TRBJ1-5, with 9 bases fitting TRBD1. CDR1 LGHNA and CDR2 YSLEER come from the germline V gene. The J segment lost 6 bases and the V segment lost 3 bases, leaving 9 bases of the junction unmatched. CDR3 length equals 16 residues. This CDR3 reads CASSQGTGGQGQPQHF. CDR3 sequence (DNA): TGCGCCAGCAGCCAGGGTACAGGGGGCCAGGGTCAGCCCCAGCATTTT.

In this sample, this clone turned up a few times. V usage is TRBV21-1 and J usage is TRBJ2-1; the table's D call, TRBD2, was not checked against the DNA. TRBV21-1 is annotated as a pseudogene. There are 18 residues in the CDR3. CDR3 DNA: TGTGCCAGCAGCAAAGGAAAGAAGGAGGCTAGCGGGAAATGTGAGCAGTTCTTC. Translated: CASSKGKKEASGKCEQFF.

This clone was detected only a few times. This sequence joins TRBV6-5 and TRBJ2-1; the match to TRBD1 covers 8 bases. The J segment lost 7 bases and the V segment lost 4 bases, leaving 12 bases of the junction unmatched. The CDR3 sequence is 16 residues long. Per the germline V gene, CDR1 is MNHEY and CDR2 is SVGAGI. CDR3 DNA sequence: TGTGCCAGCAGTTTGGAGTATAGTCAGGGGGCAAATGAGCAGTTCTTC. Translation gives CASSLEYSQGANEQFF.

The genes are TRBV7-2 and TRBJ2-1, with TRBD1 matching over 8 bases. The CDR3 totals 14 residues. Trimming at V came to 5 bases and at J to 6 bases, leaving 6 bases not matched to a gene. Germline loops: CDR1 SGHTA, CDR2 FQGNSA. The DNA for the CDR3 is TGTGCCAGCAGCAAAGGACAGGGACCCAATGAGCAGTTCTTC. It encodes CASSKGQGPNEQFF.

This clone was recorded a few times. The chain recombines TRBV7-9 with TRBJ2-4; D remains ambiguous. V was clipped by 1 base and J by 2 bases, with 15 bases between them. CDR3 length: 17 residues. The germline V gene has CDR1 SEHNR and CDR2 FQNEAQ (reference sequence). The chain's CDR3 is CASSLGLGTHPKNIQYF. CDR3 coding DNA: TGTGCCAGCAGCTTAGGTCTAGGCACACACCCCAAAAACATTCAGTACTTC.

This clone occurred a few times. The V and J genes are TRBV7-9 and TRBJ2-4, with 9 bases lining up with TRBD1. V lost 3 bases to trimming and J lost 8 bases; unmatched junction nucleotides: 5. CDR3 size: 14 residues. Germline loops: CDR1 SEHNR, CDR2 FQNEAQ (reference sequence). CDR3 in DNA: TGTGCCAGCAGCTTGGGACAGGGAGGGGACATTCAGTACTTC. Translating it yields CASSLGQGGDIQYF. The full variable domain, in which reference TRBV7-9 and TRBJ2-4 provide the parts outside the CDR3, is DTGVSQNPRHKITKRGQNVTFRCDPISEHNRLYWYRQTLGQGPEFLTYFQNEAQLEKSRLLSDRFSAERPKGSFSTLEIQRTEQGDSAMYLCASSLGQGGDIQYFGAGTRLSVL.

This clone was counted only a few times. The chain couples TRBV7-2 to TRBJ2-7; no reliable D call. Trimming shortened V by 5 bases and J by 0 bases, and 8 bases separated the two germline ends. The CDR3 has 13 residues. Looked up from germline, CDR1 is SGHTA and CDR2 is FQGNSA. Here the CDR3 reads CASSPRASYEQYF. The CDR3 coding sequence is TGTGCCAGCAGCCCCCGCGCCTCCTACGAGCAGTACTTC. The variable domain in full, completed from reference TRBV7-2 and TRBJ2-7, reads GAGVSQSPSNKVTEKGKDVELRCDPISGHTALYWYRQSLGQGLEFLIYFQGNSAPDKSGLPSDRFSAERTGGSVSTLTIQRTQQEDSAVYLCASSPRASYEQYFGPGTRLTVT.

CDR3 protein: CASNDGTGRFIEQFF. The CDR3 DNA sequence: TGTGCCAGCAACGACGGGACGGGGAGGTTCATTGAGCAGTTCTTC. This sequence joins TRBV9 and TRBJ2-1, with D tentatively TRBD2 (6 bases). Germline CDR1 and CDR2: SGDLS and YYNGEE. Trimming removed 6 bases at V and 9 bases at J, with 22 bases between. The CDR3 is made up of 15 amino acids.

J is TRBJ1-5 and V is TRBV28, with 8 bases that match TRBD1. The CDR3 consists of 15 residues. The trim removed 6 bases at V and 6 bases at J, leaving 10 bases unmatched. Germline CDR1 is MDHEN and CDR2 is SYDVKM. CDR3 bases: TGTGCCAGCAGCCGTGGACAGGGAGGGTTTCAGCCCCAGCATTTT. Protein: CASSRGQGGFQPQHF.

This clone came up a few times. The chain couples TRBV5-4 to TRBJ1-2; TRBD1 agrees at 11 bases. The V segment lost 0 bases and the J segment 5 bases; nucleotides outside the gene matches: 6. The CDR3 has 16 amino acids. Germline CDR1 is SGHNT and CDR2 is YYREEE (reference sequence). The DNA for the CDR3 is TGTGCCAGCAGCTTGGGCGCGGGACAGGGGGTATATGGCTACACCTTC. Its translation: CASSLGAGQGVYGYTF.

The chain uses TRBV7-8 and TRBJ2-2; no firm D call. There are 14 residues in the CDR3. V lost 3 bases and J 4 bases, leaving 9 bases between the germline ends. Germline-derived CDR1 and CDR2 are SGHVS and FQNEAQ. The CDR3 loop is CASSLSSGTGELFF. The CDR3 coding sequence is TGTGCCAGCAGCTTGTCGTCGGGCACCGGGGAGCTGTTTTTT. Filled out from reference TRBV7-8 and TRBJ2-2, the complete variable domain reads GAGVSQSPRYKVAKRGQDVALRCDPISGHVSLFWYQQALGQGPEFLTYFQNEAQLDKSGLPSDRFFAERPEGSVSTLKIQRTQQEDSAVYLCASSLSSGTGELFFGEGSRLTVL.

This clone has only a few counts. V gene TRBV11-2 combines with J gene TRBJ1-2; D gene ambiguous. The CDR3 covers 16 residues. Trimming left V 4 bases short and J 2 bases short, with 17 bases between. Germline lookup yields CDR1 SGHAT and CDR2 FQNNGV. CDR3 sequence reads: CASSSPSGGDNYGYTF. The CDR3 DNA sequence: TGTGCCAGCAGCTCCCCCTCGGGAGGTGACAACTATGGCTACACCTTC.

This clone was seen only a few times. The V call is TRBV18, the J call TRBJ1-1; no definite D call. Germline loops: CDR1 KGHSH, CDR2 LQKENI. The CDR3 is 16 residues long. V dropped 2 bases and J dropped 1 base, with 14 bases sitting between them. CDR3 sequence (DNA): TGTGCCAGCTCACCAGGGAAGCAGGAGGGGAACACTGAAGCTTTCTTT. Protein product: CASSPGKQEGNTEAFF.